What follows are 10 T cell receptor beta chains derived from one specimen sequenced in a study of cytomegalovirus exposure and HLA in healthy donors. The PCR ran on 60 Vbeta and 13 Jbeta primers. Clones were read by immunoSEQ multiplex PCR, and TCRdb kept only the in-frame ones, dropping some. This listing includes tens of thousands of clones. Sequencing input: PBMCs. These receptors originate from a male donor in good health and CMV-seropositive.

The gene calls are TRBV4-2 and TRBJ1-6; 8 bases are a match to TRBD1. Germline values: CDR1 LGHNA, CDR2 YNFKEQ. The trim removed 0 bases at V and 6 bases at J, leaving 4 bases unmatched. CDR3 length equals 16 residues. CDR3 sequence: CASSQDWTGPNSPLHF. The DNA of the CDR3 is TGTGCCAGCAGCCAAGACTGGACAGGGCCTAATTCACCCCTCCACTTT.

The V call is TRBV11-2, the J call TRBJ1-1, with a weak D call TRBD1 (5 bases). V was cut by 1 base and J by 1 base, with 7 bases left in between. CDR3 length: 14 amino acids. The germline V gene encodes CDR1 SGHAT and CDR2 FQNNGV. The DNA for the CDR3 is TGTGCCAGCAGCTTAGCAGGGCCGAACACTGAAGCTTTCTTT. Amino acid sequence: CASSLAGPNTEAFF.

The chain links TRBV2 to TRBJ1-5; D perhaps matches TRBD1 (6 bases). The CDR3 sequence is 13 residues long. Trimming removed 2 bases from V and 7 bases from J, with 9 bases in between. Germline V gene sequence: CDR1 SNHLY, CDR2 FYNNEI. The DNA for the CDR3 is TGTGCCAGCAGTGAACAGGGGTCCCAGCCCCAGCATTTT. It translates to CASSEQGSQPQHF. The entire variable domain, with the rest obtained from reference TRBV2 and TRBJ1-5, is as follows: EPEVTQTPSHQVTQMGQEVILRCVPISNHLYFYWYRQILGQKVEFLVSFYNNEISEKSEIFDDQFSVERPDGSNFTLKIRSTKLEDSAMYFCASSEQGSQPQHFGDGTRLSIL.

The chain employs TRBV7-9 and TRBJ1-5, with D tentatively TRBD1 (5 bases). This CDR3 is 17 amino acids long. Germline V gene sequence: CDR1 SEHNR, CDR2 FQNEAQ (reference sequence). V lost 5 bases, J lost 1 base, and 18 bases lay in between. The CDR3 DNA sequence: TGTGCCAGCAGCCCGGGGGTAGGAACGAGGAGCAATCAGCCCCAGCATTTT. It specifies CASSPGVGTRSNQPQHF.

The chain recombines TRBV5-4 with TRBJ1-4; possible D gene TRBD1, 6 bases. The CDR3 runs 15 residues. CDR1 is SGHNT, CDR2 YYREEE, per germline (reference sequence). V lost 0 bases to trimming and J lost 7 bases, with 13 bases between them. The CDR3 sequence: CASSLGGQGSEKLFF. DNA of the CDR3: TGTGCCAGCAGCTTGGGTGGGCAGGGGAGTGAAAAACTGTTTTTT. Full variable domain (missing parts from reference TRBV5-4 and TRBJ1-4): ETGVTQSPTHLIKTRGQQVTLRCSSQSGHNTVSWYQQALGQGPQFIFQYYREEENGRGNFPPRFSGLQFPNYSSELNVNALELDDSALYLCASSLGGQGSEKLFFGSGTQLSVL.

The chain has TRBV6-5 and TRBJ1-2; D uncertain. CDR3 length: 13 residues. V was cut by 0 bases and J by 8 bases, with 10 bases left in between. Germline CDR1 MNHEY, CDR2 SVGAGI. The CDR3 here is CASSYSAALGYTF. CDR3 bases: TGTGCCAGCAGTTACTCGGCGGCCCTCGGCTACACCTTC.

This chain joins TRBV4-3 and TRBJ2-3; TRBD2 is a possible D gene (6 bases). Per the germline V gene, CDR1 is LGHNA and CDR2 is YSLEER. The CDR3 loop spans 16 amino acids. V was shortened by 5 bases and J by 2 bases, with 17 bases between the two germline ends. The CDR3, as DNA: TGCGCCAGCAGCGCGCATTCGGGACTCAACACAGATACGCAGTATTTT. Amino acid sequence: CASSAHSGLNTDTQYF.

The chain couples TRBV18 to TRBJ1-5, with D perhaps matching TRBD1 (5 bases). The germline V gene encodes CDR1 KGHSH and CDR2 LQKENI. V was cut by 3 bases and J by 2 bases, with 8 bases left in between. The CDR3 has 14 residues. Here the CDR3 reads CASSPDIGNQPQHF. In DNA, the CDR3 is TGTGCCAGCTCACCGGACATAGGCAATCAGCCCCAGCATTTT.

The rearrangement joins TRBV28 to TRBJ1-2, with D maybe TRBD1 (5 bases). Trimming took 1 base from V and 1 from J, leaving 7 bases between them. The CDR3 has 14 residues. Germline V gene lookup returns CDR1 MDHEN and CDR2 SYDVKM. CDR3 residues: CASSLSQGNYGYTF. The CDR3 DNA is TGTGCCAGCAGTTTATCCCAGGGTAACTATGGCTACACCTTC.

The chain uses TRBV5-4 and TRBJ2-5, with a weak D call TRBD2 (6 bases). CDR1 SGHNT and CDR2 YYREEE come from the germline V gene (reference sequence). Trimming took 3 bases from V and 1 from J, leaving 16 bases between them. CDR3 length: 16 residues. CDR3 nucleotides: TGTGCCAGCAGCTCGGGGAGGCTAGCCTCCCAAGAGACCCAGTACTTC. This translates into CASSSGRLASQETQYF.